Listed here is a single TCR beta chain. As processed by the authors: Quantification of nucleated cells was approximated via reference gene primer amplification. Method: immunoSEQ multiplex PCR; TCRdb's copy keeps in-frame clones and lacks some. V and J calls and clone size come straight from that table; D and trimming were deduced from the DNA. In the table there are roughly 120,000 clones, around 86% of which are singletons. This specimen comes from a study of blood T cell repertoires in COVID-19. Across the study: The cDNA or gDNA used as material had been derived from T cells, B-cell-depleted T cells, or PBMCs.

Looked up from germline, CDR1 is SGHTA and CDR2 is FQGTGA. This CDR3 spans 17 amino acids. J lost 1 base, V lost 1 base, and 4 bases had no gene match. Sequencing was done on a sample of peripheral blood. This clonotype was sampled from a woman between 70 and 85 years old with acute or convalescent COVID-19. The chain links TRBV7-3 to TRBJ2-3, with 11 bases fitting TRBD2. As DNA, the CDR3 is TGTGCCAGCAGCTTAATGCAGACTAGCGGGGGCACAGATACGCAGTATTTT. It is translated as CASSLMQTSGGTDTQYF.